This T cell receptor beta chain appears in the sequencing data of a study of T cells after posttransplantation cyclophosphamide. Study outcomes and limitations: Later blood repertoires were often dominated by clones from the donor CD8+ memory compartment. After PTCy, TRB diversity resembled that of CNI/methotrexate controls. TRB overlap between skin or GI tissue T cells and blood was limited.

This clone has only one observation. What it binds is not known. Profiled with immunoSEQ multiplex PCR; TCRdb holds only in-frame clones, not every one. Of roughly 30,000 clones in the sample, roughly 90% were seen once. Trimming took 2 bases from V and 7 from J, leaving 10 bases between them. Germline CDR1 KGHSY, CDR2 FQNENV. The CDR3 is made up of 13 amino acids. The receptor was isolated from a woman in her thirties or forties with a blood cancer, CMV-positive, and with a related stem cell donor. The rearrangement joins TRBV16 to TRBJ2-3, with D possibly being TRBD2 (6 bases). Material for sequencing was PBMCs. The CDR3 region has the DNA TGTGCCAGCAGCCAACGGGGAGGAAATACGCAGTATTTT. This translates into CASSQRGGNTQYF.